This record covers a single T cell receptor beta chain. This sample is drawn from a study of shared clonotypes between healthy human individuals. TCRdb's table, derived via immunoSEQ multiplex PCR, lists solely in-frame clones and lacks some. The data show more than 1,200,000 clones, approximately 98.5% seen once. The CDR3 runs to 16 residues. CDR1 MNHEY and CDR2 SMNVEV come from the germline V gene (reference sequence). V lost 2 bases to trimming and J lost 9 bases; unmatched junction nucleotides: 12. Specimen: naive CD4+ T cells sorted from blood. Subset indicated: CD45RA+ positively selected. The chain employs TRBV27 and TRBJ2-1; 8 bases are shared with TRBD2. The sequence derives from a man aged 30-40 years in good health. The CDR3 protein is CASSLGYTSGAVEQFF. CDR3 nucleotides: TGTGCCAGCAGTTTAGGCTATACTAGCGGTGCAGTTGAGCAGTTCTTC.